This TCR beta chain was sequenced in a study of blood T cell repertoires in COVID-19. About the study: The analysed material was cDNA or gDNA that came from T cells, B-cell-depleted T cells, or PBMCs.

The data were produced by immunoSEQ multiplex PCR, yet TCRdb's version contains in-frame clones alone and is incomplete. Among over 300,000 clones listed, 89% were seen once. The specimen sequenced was peripheral blood. The TCR comes from a man aged 18 to 35 who had recovered from COVID-19.

The CDR3 sequence is CASSGGLLGGYNEQFF. DNA of the CDR3: TGCGCCAGCAGCGGCGGGCTCCTAGGGGGTTACAATGAGCAGTTCTTC. This chain uses TRBV5-1 with TRBJ2-1; D is possibly TRBD1 (6 bases). The CDR3 sequence is 16 residues long. The germline V gene has CDR1 SGHRS and CDR2 YFSETQ. V was shortened by 4 bases and J by 4 bases, with 18 bases between the two germline ends.